This entry concerns a single T cell receptor beta chain. Its antigen is not identified. Assay: immunoSEQ multiplex PCR; the TCRdb copy retains only in-frame clones and omits some. The sample records just under 7,500 clones, about 96% being singletons. The V end lost 2 bases, the J end lost 7 bases, and 8 bases lay between the germline ends. Germline V gene lookup returns CDR1 ENHRY and CDR2 SYGVKD. The CDR3 runs 13 residues. The data were taken from a study of T cell clonotyping in hematopoietic cell transplantation. General study points: Higher Inverse Simpson Index values in graft donor and pretransplant recipient predicted broader posttransplant TCR diversity.

Recipient blood drawn about 28 days pretransplant and days 30, 100, 180 after. The chain couples TRBV10-3 to TRBJ2-2, with D perhaps matching TRBD2 (6 bases). The material sequenced was PBMCs, taken 30 days after allogeneic stem cell transplant. The clonotype originates from a male patient aged 40 to 55 who had an allogeneic stem cell transplant from a related donor, so the T cells may come from the graft donor. Some clones in this sample may be carry-over from other donors' samples. CDR3 nucleotides: TGTGCCATCAGTGAGCCGGGGGTCGGGGAGCTGTTTTTT. Protein: CAISEPGVGELFF.